These 10 T cell receptor beta chains were sequenced from one sample in a study of human thymus T cells. Libraries were prepared by immunoSEQ multiplex PCR; TCRdb keeps only in-frame clonotypes and omits some of them. The sample contains 35,000 to 55,000 clones, approximately 95% of which appear only once. Material: blood. Receptor source: a boy under two years old with a congenital heart defect but otherwise immunologically healthy.

This clone appeared once. At one end, the junction sequence differs from germline, possibly due to a read error. The CDR3 region has the DNA TGTGCCCGGAGTGACCTGCTTGGAAAACTGTTTTTT. Residues: CARSDLLGKLFF. The chain couples TRBV30 to TRBJ1-4; D is unclear. The germline gives CDR1 GTSNPN, CDR2 SVGIG (reference sequence). This CDR3 spans 12 amino acids.

The chain joins TRBV7-2 to TRBJ2-1; D might be TRBD2 (7 bases). CDR3 length: 14 residues. V was clipped by 5 bases and J by 6 bases, with 14 bases between them. Germline V gene lookup returns CDR1 SGHTA and CDR2 FQGNSA. The CDR3 region is CASSPGGPPNEQFF. Here the CDR3 DNA reads TGTGCCAGCAGCCCGGGGGGCCCCCCCAATGAGCAGTTCTTC.

V usage is TRBV6-5 and J usage is TRBJ1-2; weak D call: TRBD1 (5 bases). The CDR3 spans 14 residues. Germline CDR1 MNHEY, CDR2 SVGAGI. Trimming took 7 bases from V and 2 from J, leaving 14 bases between them. The chain's CDR3 is CASTRAGSNYGYTF. The CDR3 DNA reads TGTGCCAGCACCAGGGCGGGTTCCAACTATGGCTACACCTTC.

The chain employs TRBV18 and TRBJ2-3, with TRBD2 identical over 11 bases. V was clipped by 3 bases and J by 0 bases; unmatched bases: 5. CDR3 length: 17 amino acids. Germline assignment: CDR1 KGHSH and CDR2 LQKENI. The CDR3 region is CASSPTSGDYSTDTQYF. In DNA, the CDR3 is TGTGCCAGCTCACCGACTAGCGGGGACTATAGCACAGATACGCAGTATTTT. Supplemented by reference TRBV18 and TRBJ2-3, the full variable domain reads NAGVMQNPRHLVRRRGQEARLRCSPMKGHSHVYWYRQLPEEGLKFMVYLQKENIIDESGMPKERFSAEFPKEGPSILRIQQVVRGDSAAYFCASSPTSGDYSTDTQYFGPGTRLTVL.

The chain recombines TRBV5-1 with TRBJ2-3, with D tentatively TRBD1 (6 bases). Trimming took 5 bases from V and 3 from J, leaving 10 bases between them. The CDR3 is made up of 13 amino acids. The germline CDR1 and CDR2 sequences are SGHRS and YFSETQ. The DNA of the CDR3 is TGCGCCAGCAGACTCACAGGGACAGATACGCAGTATTTT. Encoded protein: CASRLTGTDTQYF.

The sample holds one count of this clone. V gene TRBV4-2 combines with J gene TRBJ1-2; 8 positions match TRBD1. The CDR3 length is 13 residues. Germline CDR1 and CDR2: LGHNA and YNFKEQ. The junction had 5 bases not matched to a gene; V was cut back by 3 bases and J by 8 bases. CDR3 sequence reads: CASSQGTGGGYTF. The CDR3 DNA sequence: TGTGCCAGCAGCCAGGGGACAGGCGGGGGCTACACCTTC.

The chain carries TRBV6-1 and TRBJ2-3; TRBD2 agrees at 10 bases. V trimming: 4 bases; J trimming: 2 bases; junction bases outside the gene matches: 6. The germline gives CDR1 MNHNS, CDR2 SASEGT. The CDR3 is 16 amino acids. This CDR3 is CASSARLAGYTDTQYF. Here the CDR3 DNA reads TGTGCCAGCAGTGCTCGACTAGCGGGCTACACAGATACGCAGTATTTT.

The chain employs TRBV6-1 and TRBJ2-7, with D maybe TRBD1 (6 bases). V gave up 3 bases and J gave up 4 bases, with 19 bases separating them. The CDR3 sequence is 16 residues long. CDR1 and CDR2 from the germline V gene are MNHNS and SASEGT. CDR3 region: CASSESFGQGLYEQYF. The CDR3 coding sequence is TGTGCCAGCAGTGAGTCATTTGGGCAGGGGTTGTACGAGCAGTACTTC.

DNA for the CDR3: TGTGCCAGCAGCAAACACCGGGACAAATATAGCAATCAGCCCCAGCATTTT. Translation: CASSKHRDKYSNQPQHF. The chain uses TRBV21-1 and TRBJ1-5; TRBD1 is the table's D call and was not checked against the DNA. TRBV21-1 is given as a pseudogene. There are 17 residues in the CDR3.

This chain links TRBV27 with TRBJ1-1; 9 positions match TRBD1. CDR1 and CDR2 (germline): MNHEY, SMNVEV (reference sequence). CDR3 size: 16 residues. Unmatched junction bases numbered 9, after V lost 1 base and J lost 6 bases. The CDR3, as DNA: TGTGCCAGCAGTTTATGGGGGACAGGGAGGGTTTCTGAAGCTTTCTTT. Amino acids: CASSLWGTGRVSEAFF.